This T cell receptor (beta chain) was documented in a study of blood T cells in healthy people across ages. The V end was cut by 3 bases, the J end by 4 bases, with 10 bases between. Germline V gene sequence: CDR1 LGHDT, CDR2 YNNKEL (reference sequence). CDR3 length: 14 amino acids. Next came a second PCR, run for about 7 to 12 cycles, which used a sample-barcoded 5' primer along with a J-beta primer mix. From the 5' RACE reads, TCRdb called clonotypes with MiXCR, one entry per CDR3 protein. The data show about 1.5 million distinct CDR3 sequences, with less than 45% seen just once and about 4.1% held by the top ten. With respect to this clonotype: Its antigen is undetermined.

General study results and limits: Getting older went along with TCR beta diversity per million T cells dropping roughly linearly.

The source is a woman under 30 in good health. Sequenced: blood. The genes are TRBV3-1 and TRBJ2-1, with D possibly matching TRBD2 (6 bases). CDR3 residues: CASSHPGLYNEQFF. CDR3 in DNA: TGTGCCAGCAGCCACCCGGGACTGTACAATGAGCAGTTCTTC.